These T cell receptor beta chains were read from a single sample in a study of OX40 agonist ivuxolimab in advanced cancers. Generated by immunoSEQ multiplex PCR, the TCRdb table keeps only in-frame clones and is missing some. The repertoire holds fewer than 55,000 clones, with 80% to 90% as singletons. The source material was CD4+ or CD8+ T cells sorted from blood, sampled in a trial of the OX40 agonist ivuxolimab. These receptors all stem from an adult with an advanced solid tumor such as melanoma, head and neck, liver or kidney cancer. Both conserved end residues are part of each CDR3. The D gene is left open where the match is weak. Size is omitted from some rows. Given values are once, few, many or a class for expanded clones.

v_call	clone_size	j_call	d_call	cdr3_nt	cdr3_aa
TRBV7-2	NA	TRBJ2-1	NA	TGTGCCAGCAGTACTAGTTTTAATGAGCAGTTCTTC	CASSTSFNEQFF
TRBV14	NA	TRBJ2-1	NA	TGTGCCAGCAGCCAAGGGGTGCGGGGAATCTTGAGGGGTGAGCAGTTCTTC	CASSQGVRGILRGEQFF
TRBV11-2	NA	TRBJ2-7	TRBD2	TGTGCCAGCAGCTTAGATTGGAGCGGGAGCTACGAGCAGTACTTC	CASSLDWSGSYEQYF
TRBV11-2	NA	TRBJ2-2	TRBD2	TGTGCCAGCAGCCCCGGACTAGCGCACACCGGGGAGCTGTTTTTT	CASSPGLAHTGELFF
TRBV7-2	NA	TRBJ2-3	NA	TGTGCCAGCAGCTTAGTCGGGAGTCGAGATACGCAGTATTTT	CASSLVGSRDTQYF
TRBV7-8	NA	TRBJ2-7	NA	TGTGCCAGCAGCTTTCATGGTTACGAGCAGTACTTC	CASSFHGYEQYF
TRBV18	NA	TRBJ2-2	NA	TGTGCCAGCTCACCGACAGGCCTCGGGGGGAACACCGGGGAGCTGTTTTTT	CASSPTGLGGNTGELFF
TRBV5-1	NA	TRBJ1-3	NA	TGCGCCAGCAGCTTGGAGGGGGGACCGGTTGGAAACACCATATATTTT	CASSLEGGPVGNTIYF
TRBV5-1	NA	TRBJ1-1	TRBD1	TGCGCCAGCAGCTTACCTCAGGGGGCCCTGAACACTGAAGCTTTCTTT	CASSLPQGALNTEAFF
TRBV5-4	NA	TRBJ2-5	NA	TGTGCCAGCAGCTCGGGGCGGCTTTACCAAGAGACCCAGTACTTC	CASSSGRLYQETQYF
TRBV7-6	NA	TRBJ1-6	NA	TGTGCCAGCAGCTCCCTGGGGGGAAATAATTCACCCCTCCACTTT	CASSSLGGNNSPLHF
TRBV5-1	NA	TRBJ2-7	TRBD2	TGCGCCAGCAGCTCGGCGGGAGGCCCAGAAATCTACGAGCAGTACTTC	CASSSAGGPEIYEQYF
TRBV11-2	NA	TRBJ2-5	TRBD2	TGTGCCAGCAGCCACTTGGGGGAGGGCGGGGAGACCCAGTACTTC	CASSHLGEGGETQYF
TRBV4-2	NA	TRBJ2-3	NA	TGTGCCAGCAGCCAAGAATTGGAGGGGACAGATACGCAGTATTTT	CASSQELEGTDTQYF
TRBV7-2	medium-sized	TRBJ1-2	NA	TGTGCCAGCAGATCCCGAGCTACAGGGAAAGATCGAGCTGGCTACACCTTC	CASRSRATGKDRAGYTF
TRBV7-3	NA	TRBJ2-2	NA	TGTGCCAGCAGCTCCGGGACACTCACCGGGGAGCTGTTTTTT	CASSSGTLTGELFF
TRBV28	NA	TRBJ1-1	NA	TGTGCCAGCACCCGGACGGGTTTCGGTACTGAAGCTTTCTTT	CASTRTGFGTEAFF
TRBV7-2	once	TRBJ2-3	TRBD1	TGTGCCAGCAGCCCGGACAGGGTCTTATATTTT	CASSPDRVLYF
TRBV7-8	NA	TRBJ2-3	TRBD2	TGTGCCAGCAGCTTGACTAGCGGAGATACGCAGTATTTT	CASSLTSGDTQYF
TRBV4-3	NA	TRBJ2-1	TRBD2	TGCGCCAGCAGCCAAAGACTAGCGGGGACCGTCGATGAGCAGTTCTTC	CASSQRLAGTVDEQFF
TRBV12-5	NA	TRBJ1-4	TRBD1	TGTGCTAGGGGAAAGCAGGGGGCCGATGAAAAACTGTTTTTT	CARGKQGADEKLFF
TRBV11-2	NA	TRBJ2-7	TRBD1	TGTGCCAGCAGCTTAAGTACAGGGGGCTACGAGCAGTACTTC	CASSLSTGGYEQYF
TRBV4-1	NA	TRBJ2-5	NA	TGCGCCAGCAGCCGAGGTGAGACCCAGTACTTC	CASSRGETQYF
TRBV15	NA	TRBJ2-7	TRBD2	TGTGCCACCAGCACCCTAGCGGGATTGGGGCAGTACTTC	CATSTLAGLGQYF
TRBV9	NA	TRBJ2-7	NA	TGTGCCAGCAGCGTAGTTCCAGGTACCTACGAGCAGTACTTC	CASSVVPGTYEQYF
TRBV6-5	NA	TRBJ1-2	NA	TGTGCCAGCAGTTACTCGACGGTGAGGGGATCCTATGGCTACACCTTC	CASSYSTVRGSYGYTF
TRBV7-2	NA	TRBJ1-2	NA	TGTGCCAGCAGCTTAGAAGTCTATGGCTACACCTTC	CASSLEVYGYTF
TRBV7-2	NA	TRBJ1-6	NA	TGTGCCAGCAGCCCACAAGAGGGGAGGGCGGGCTCACCCCTCCACTTT	CASSPQEGRAGSPLHF
TRBV7-2	NA	TRBJ2-1	NA	TGTGCCAGCAGCTTAAGCCCGGGACCGTACAATGAGCAGTTCTTC	CASSLSPGPYNEQFF